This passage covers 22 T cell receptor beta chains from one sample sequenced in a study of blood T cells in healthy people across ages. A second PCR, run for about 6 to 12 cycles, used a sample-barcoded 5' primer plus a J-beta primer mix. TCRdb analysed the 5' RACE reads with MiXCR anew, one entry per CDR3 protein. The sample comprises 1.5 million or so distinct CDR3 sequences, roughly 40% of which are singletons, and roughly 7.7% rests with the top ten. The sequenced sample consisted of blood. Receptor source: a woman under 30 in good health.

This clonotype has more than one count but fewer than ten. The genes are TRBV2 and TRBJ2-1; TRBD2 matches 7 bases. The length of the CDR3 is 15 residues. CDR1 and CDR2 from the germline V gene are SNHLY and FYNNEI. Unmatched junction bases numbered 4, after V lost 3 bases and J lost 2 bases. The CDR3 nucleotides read TGTGCCAGCAGTGATGAGAGCGGGACCTACAATGAGCAGTTCTTC. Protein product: CASSDESGTYNEQFF.

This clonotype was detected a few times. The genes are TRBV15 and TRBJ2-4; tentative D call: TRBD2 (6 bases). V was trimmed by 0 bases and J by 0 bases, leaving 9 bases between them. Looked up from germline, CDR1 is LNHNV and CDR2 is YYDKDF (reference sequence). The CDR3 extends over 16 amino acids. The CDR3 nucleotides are TGTGCCACCAGCAGAGATACTAGCCGAGCCAAAAACATTCAGTACTTC. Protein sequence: CATSRDTSRAKNIQYF.

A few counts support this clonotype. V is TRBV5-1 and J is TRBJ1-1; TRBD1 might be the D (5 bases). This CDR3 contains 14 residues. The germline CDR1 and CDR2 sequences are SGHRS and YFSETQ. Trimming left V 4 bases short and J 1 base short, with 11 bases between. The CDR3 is CASSVDIENTEAFF. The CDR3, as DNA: TGCGCCAGCAGCGTGGACATAGAGAACACTGAAGCTTTCTTT.

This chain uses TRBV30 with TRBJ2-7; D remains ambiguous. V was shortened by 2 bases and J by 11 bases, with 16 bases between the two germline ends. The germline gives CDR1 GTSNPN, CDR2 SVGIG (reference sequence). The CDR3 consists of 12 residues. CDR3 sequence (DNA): TGTGCCTGGAGTCCCCCGGGCCCTGGGGAGTACTTC. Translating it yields CAWSPPGPGEYF.

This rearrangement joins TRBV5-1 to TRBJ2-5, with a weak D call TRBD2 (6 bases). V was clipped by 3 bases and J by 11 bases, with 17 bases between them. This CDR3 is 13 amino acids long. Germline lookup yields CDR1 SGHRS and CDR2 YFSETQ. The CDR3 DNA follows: TGCGCCAGCAGCTCACTGGGGCGGGGTGAGCAGTACTTC. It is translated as CASSSLGRGEQYF.

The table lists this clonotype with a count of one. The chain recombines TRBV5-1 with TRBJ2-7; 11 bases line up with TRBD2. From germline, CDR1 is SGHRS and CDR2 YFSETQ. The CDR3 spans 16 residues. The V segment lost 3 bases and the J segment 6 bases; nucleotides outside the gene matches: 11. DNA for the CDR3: TGCGCCAGCAGCTGGAATAGCGGGGGGGCCTTGATCGAGCAGTACTTC. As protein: CASSWNSGGALIEQYF.

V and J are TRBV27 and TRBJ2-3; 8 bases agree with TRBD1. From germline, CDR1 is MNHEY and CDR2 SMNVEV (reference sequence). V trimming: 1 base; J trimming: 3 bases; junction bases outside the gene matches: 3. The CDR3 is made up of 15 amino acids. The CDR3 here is CASSLYQGATDTQYF. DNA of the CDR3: TGTGCCAGCAGTTTATATCAGGGGGCGACAGATACGCAGTATTTT.

The CDR3 coding sequence is TGCAGCGTTGAAGAGGGGGCCACAGATACGCAGTATTTT. Translating gives CSVEEGATDTQYF. The V and J genes are TRBV29-1 and TRBJ2-3; maybe TRBD1 (6 bases). This CDR3 has 13 residues. CDR1 SQVTM and CDR2 ANQGSEA come from the germline V gene. V was trimmed by 0 bases and J by 2 bases, leaving 6 bases between them.

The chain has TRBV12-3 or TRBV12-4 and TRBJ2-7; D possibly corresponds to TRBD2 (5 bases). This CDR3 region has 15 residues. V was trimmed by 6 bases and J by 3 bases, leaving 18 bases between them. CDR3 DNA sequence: TGTGCCAGCAGCCCTACGCCGGGGTCAGTCTACGAGCAGTACTTC. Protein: CASSPTPGSVYEQYF.

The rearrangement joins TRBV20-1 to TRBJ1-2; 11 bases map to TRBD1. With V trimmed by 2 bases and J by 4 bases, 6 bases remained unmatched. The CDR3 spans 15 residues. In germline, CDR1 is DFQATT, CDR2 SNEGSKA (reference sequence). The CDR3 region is CSARSGQGAGYGYTF. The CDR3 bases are TGCAGTGCTAGATCAGGACAGGGGGCTGGCTATGGCTACACCTTC.

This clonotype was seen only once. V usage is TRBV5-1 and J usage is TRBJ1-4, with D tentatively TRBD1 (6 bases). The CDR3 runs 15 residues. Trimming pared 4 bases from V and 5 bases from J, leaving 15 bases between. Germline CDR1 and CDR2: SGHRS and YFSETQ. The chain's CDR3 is CASSPQTGFNEKLFF. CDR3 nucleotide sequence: TGCGCCAGCAGCCCGCAGACAGGCTTCAATGAAAAACTGTTTTTT.

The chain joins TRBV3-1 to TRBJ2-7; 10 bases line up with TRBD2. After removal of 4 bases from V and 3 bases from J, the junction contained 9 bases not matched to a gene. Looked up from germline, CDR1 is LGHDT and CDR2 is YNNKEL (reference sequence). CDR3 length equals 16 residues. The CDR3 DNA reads TGTGCCAGCAGCCCATCCTTAGCGGGAGGACTCTACGAGCAGTACTTC. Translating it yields CASSPSLAGGLYEQYF.

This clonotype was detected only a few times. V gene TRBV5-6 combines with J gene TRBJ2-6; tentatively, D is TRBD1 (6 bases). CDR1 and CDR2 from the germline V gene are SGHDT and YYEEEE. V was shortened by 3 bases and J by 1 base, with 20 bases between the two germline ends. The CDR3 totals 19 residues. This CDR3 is CASSYLPQGRPSGANVLTF. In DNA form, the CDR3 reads TGTGCCAGCAGCTATTTACCACAGGGAAGACCATCTGGGGCCAACGTCCTGACTTTC.

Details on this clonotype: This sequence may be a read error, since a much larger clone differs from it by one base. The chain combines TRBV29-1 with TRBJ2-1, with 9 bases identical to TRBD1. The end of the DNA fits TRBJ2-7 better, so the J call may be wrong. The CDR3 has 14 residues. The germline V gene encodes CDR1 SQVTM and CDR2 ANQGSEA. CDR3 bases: TGCAGCGTCAAAAGCGAGGACAGGGGCCATGAGCAGTACTTC. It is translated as CSVKSEDRGHEQYF.

CDR3 nucleotides: TGTGCCAGCAGCAGACTAGTCCCCTCCTACAATGAGCAGTTCTTC. Amino acid sequence: CASSRLVPSYNEQFF. This chain links TRBV7-2 with TRBJ2-1, with D possibly TRBD2 on 6 matching bases. Trimming pared 5 bases from V and 0 bases from J, leaving 11 bases between. This CDR3 is built from 15 residues. Per the germline V gene, CDR1 is SGHTA and CDR2 is FQGNSA.

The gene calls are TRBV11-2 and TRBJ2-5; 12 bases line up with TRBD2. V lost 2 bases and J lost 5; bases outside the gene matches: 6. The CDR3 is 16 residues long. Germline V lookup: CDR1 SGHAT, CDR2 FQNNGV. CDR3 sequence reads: CASSLLAGGPGETQYF. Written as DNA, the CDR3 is TGTGCCAGCAGCTTACTAGCGGGGGGGCCAGGGGAGACCCAGTACTTC.

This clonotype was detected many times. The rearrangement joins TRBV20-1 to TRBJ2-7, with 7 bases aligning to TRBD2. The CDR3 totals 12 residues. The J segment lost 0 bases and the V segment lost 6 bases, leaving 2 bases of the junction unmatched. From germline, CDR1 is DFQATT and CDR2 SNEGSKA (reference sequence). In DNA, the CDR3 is TGCAGTGCAAGGGAGGGCTCCTACGAGCAGTACTTC. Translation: CSAREGSYEQYF.

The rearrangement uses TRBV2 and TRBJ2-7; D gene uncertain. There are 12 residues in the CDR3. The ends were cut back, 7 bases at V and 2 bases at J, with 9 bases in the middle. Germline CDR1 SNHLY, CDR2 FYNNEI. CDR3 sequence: CASTYVTYEQYF. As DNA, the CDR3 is TGTGCCAGCACGTACGTCACCTACGAGCAGTACTTC.

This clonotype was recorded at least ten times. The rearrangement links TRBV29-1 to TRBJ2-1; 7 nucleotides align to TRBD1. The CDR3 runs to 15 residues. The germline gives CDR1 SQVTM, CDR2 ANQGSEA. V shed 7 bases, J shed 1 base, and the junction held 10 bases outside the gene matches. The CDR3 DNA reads TGCAGCGCAGACAGGGCGAGTCAATCCTACAATGAGCAGTTCTTC. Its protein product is CSADRASQSYNEQFF.

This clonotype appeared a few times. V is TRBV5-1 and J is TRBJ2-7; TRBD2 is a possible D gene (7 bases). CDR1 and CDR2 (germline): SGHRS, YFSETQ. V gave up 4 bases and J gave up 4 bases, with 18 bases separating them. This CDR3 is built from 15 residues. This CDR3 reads CASSPMGGALYEQYF. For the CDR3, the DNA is TGCGCCAGCAGCCCAATGGGGGGGGCCCTTTACGAGCAGTACTTC.

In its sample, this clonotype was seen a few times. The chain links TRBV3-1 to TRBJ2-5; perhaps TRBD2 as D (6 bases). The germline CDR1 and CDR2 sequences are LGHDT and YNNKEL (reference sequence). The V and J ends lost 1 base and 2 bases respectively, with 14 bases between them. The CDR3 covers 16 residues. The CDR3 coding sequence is TGTGCCAGCAGCCAAGCCTCGACTAGTCTTCAAGAGACCCAGTACTTC. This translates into CASSQASTSLQETQYF.

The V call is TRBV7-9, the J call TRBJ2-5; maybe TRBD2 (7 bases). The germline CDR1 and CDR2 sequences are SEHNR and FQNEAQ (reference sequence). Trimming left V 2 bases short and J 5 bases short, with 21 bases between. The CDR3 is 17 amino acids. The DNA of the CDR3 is TGTGCCAGCAGCTTACGACGGATGGGGGGGCGGTCGGAGACCCAGTACTTC. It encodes CASSLRRMGGRSETQYF.